Listed here are 19 T cell receptor beta chains from one sample, sequenced in a study of blood T cells in healthy people across ages. It was with a sample-barcoded 5' primer and a J-beta primer mix that a second PCR of about 6 to 12 cycles was run. One entry per CDR3 protein results from TCRdb running MiXCR on the 5' RACE reads. This sample has roughly 1.5 million distinct CDR3 sequences, with around 40% found just once. Sequenced: blood. The source is a woman under 30 in good health.

This clonotype was observed a handful of times. The chain is built from TRBV27 and TRBJ2-7, with D perhaps TRBD1 (5 bases). The CDR3 covers 13 residues. Per germline, CDR1 MNHEY and CDR2 SMNVEV (reference sequence). Trimming removed 3 bases at V and 1 base at J, with 7 bases between. For the CDR3, the DNA is TGTGCCAGCAGTTTCCGACAGTCCTACGAGCAGTACTTC. It specifies CASSFRQSYEQYF.

This clonotype occurred a few times. The genes are TRBV12-3 or TRBV12-4 and TRBJ2-1, with D possibly being TRBD2 (6 bases). Trimming removed 5 bases at V and 0 bases at J, with 11 bases between. CDR3 length: 15 amino acids. CDR3 loop: CASSHSGASYNEQFF. The CDR3 DNA sequence: TGTGCCAGCAGTCATAGCGGTGCCTCCTACAATGAGCAGTTCTTC.

The chain couples TRBV21-1 to TRBJ2-7. TRBV21-1 is noted as a pseudogene. The CDR3 has 15 residues. As DNA, the CDR3 is TGTGCCAGCAGCAAAGTGGTGAAATGCTCCTACGAGCAGTACTTC. It translates to CASSKVVKCSYEQYF.

The rearrangement links TRBV20-1 to TRBJ2-5; 7 nucleotides line up with TRBD2. After removal of 5 bases from V and 3 bases from J, the junction contained 18 bases not matched to a gene. The CDR3 spans 17 residues. CDR1 is DFQATT, CDR2 SNEGSKA, per germline (reference sequence). As DNA, the CDR3 is TGCAGTGCTGGCAGGTCATGGGGAAGCGGGGAAAAAGAGACCCAGTACTTC. It yields the protein CSAGRSWGSGEKETQYF.

The gene calls are TRBV6-5 and TRBJ1-5; D ambiguous. CDR1 MNHEY and CDR2 SVGAGI come from the germline V gene. The CDR3 totals 15 residues. V shed 0 bases and J shed 6 bases, with 12 bases lying between them. The DNA for the CDR3 is TGTGCCAGCAGTTACTCGAGTGGGCCTGGTCAGCCCCAGCATTTT. Its translation: CASSYSSGPGQPQHF.

The chain employs TRBV3-1 and TRBJ2-3; tentatively, D is TRBD1 or TRBD2 (6 bases each). The germline V gene has CDR1 LGHDT and CDR2 YNNKEL (reference sequence). The CDR3 runs to 15 residues. V was pared by 7 bases and J by 0 bases, with 14 bases between. The CDR3: CASTDSGASTDTQYF. As DNA, the CDR3 is TGTGCCAGCACCGACTCGGGGGCTAGCACAGATACGCAGTATTTT.

The chain carries TRBV20-1 and TRBJ2-3, with a weak D call TRBD1 (7 bases). Germline V gives CDR1 DFQATT, CDR2 SNEGSKA (reference sequence). V lost 8 bases and J 3 bases, leaving 15 bases between the germline ends. There are 13 residues in the CDR3. The CDR3 DNA is TGCAGTCAAGAGACAGGGAGGACAGATACGCAGTATTTT. The encoded protein is CSQETGRTDTQYF.

The V gene is TRBV5-8, the J gene TRBJ1-2; the match to TRBD1 covers 7 bases. Germline V gene lookup returns CDR1 SGHTS and CDR2 YDEGEE. The CDR3 length is 18 residues. V lost 2 bases to trimming and J lost 3 bases; unmatched junction nucleotides: 16. The CDR3 protein is CASSFRVRDRRSHYGYTF. The CDR3 DNA is TGTGCCAGCAGCTTCCGTGTGCGGGACAGACGCTCTCACTATGGCTACACCTTC.

V is TRBV6-2 or TRBV6-3 and J is TRBJ2-5, with 7 bases aligning to TRBD1. Looked up from germline, CDR1 is MNHEY and CDR2 is SVGEGT. CDR3 size: 14 residues. V was pared by 7 bases and J by 11 bases, with 16 bases of the junction left unmatched. The CDR3 sequence: CASTPGGDATEQYF. CDR3 nucleotide sequence: TGTGCCAGCACCCCAGGGGGAGACGCCACTGAGCAGTACTTC.

The rearrangement joins TRBV29-1 to TRBJ1-1, with D unresolved. The germline V and J ends were trimmed by 8 bases and 4 bases, with 11 bases remaining between them. CDR3 size: 11 residues. Germline V lookup: CDR1 SQVTM, CDR2 ANQGSEA. Here the CDR3 DNA reads TGCAGCTTAAAAAAGGGCACTGAAGCTTTCTTT. The encoded protein is CSLKKGTEAFF.

The chain uses TRBV19 and TRBJ2-7, with 8 bases that match TRBD1. Germline lookup yields CDR1 LNHDA and CDR2 SQIVND (reference sequence). The CDR3 consists of 14 residues. Losses at the gene ends were 5 bases for V and 2 bases for J; bases not matched to a gene: 5. Here the CDR3 DNA reads TGTGCCAGTAGTTTGACAGGGGAGACCTACGAGCAGTACTTC. It codes for CASSLTGETYEQYF. The whole variable domain, filled in from reference TRBV19 and TRBJ2-7, reads DGGITQSPKYLFRKEGQNVTLSCEQNLNHDAMYWYRQDPGQGLRLIYYSQIVNDFQKGDIAEGYSVSREKKESFPLTVTSAQKNPTAFYLCASSLTGETYEQYFGPGTRLTVT.

This chain connects TRBV6-2 or TRBV6-3 to TRBJ2-3; 10 bases align to TRBD2. The V gene end was trimmed by 5 bases and the J gene end by 6 bases; junction bases not matched to a gene: 2. The germline CDR1 and CDR2 sequences are MNHEY and SVGEGT. CDR3 length: 13 amino acids. This CDR3 reads CASSVSGRDTQYF. The CDR3 DNA sequence: TGTGCCAGCAGTGTTAGCGGGAGGGATACGCAGTATTTT.

This clonotype was found a few times. The chain joins TRBV29-1 to TRBJ2-7, with a weak D call TRBD1 (6 bases). Germline-derived CDR1 and CDR2 are SQVTM and ANQGSEA. The CDR3 consists of 15 residues. The V end lost 5 bases, the J end lost 5 bases, and 22 bases lay between the germline ends. The CDR3 protein is CSVQPRQARVDEQYF. CDR3 nucleotide sequence: TGCAGCGTTCAACCAAGACAGGCTAGAGTTGACGAGCAGTACTTC.

The chain has TRBV6-5 and TRBJ2-7, with 10 nucleotides matching TRBD1. Germline CDR1 and CDR2: MNHEY and SVGAGI. The CDR3 runs to 14 residues. With V trimmed by 6 bases and J by 7 bases, 9 bases remained unmatched. DNA of the CDR3: TGTGCCAGCAGGGTGGACAGGGGGTACAATGAGCAGTACTTC. Encoded protein: CASRVDRGYNEQYF.

The chain has TRBV20-1 and TRBJ2-5, with 11 bases that match TRBD2. CDR1 and CDR2 from the germline V gene are DFQATT and SNEGSKA (reference sequence). The V and J ends lost 4 bases and 5 bases, in that order; junction bases with no gene match: 6. The CDR3 loop spans 14 amino acids. DNA for the CDR3: TGCAGTGCTACAATAGCGGGAGGGCATGAGACCCAGTACTTC. Its translation is CSATIAGGHETQYF.

The rearrangement links TRBV4-2 to TRBJ2-2, with 8 nucleotides matching TRBD1. The CDR3 covers 15 residues. V gave up 4 bases and J gave up 0 bases; unmatched junction bases: 1. Germline V gene data show CDR1 as LGHNA and CDR2 as YNFKEQ. The CDR3 sequence is CASSPGQANTGELFF. In DNA form, the CDR3 reads TGTGCCAGCAGCCCGGGACAGGCGAACACCGGGGAGCTGTTTTTT.

This clonotype has a single count. The V gene is TRBV25-1, the J gene TRBJ1-1; 9 bases are a match to TRBD1. In germline, CDR1 is MGHDK, CDR2 SYGVNS. The CDR3 consists of 14 residues. The trim removed 4 bases at V and 5 bases at J, leaving 5 bases unmatched. In nucleotides, the CDR3 is TGTGCCAGCAGTGTACAGGGGGCATTAACTGAAGCTTTCTTT. Its translation: CASSVQGALTEAFF.

V and J are TRBV27 and TRBJ2-2; TRBD2 aligns across 7 bases. Losses at the gene ends were 4 bases for V and 4 bases for J; bases not matched to a gene: 3. The length of the CDR3 is 14 residues. Germline CDR1 is MNHEY and CDR2 is SMNVEV (reference sequence). Here the CDR3 reads CASSYGTTTGELFF. The CDR3 nucleotides read TGTGCCAGCAGTTACGGGACTACCACCGGGGAGCTGTTTTTT.

This clonotype was counted once. The chain is built from TRBV4-2 and TRBJ2-1; D gene ambiguous. Germline V gene lookup returns CDR1 LGHNA and CDR2 YNFKEQ. The CDR3 extends over 18 amino acids. Trimming cost V 3 bases and J 2 bases, with 20 bases left between them. CDR3 sequence (DNA): TGTGCCAGCAGCCACGTCAGTATGGAGCTATTCCCCTACAATGAGCAGTTCTTC. The encoded protein is CASSHVSMELFPYNEQFF.